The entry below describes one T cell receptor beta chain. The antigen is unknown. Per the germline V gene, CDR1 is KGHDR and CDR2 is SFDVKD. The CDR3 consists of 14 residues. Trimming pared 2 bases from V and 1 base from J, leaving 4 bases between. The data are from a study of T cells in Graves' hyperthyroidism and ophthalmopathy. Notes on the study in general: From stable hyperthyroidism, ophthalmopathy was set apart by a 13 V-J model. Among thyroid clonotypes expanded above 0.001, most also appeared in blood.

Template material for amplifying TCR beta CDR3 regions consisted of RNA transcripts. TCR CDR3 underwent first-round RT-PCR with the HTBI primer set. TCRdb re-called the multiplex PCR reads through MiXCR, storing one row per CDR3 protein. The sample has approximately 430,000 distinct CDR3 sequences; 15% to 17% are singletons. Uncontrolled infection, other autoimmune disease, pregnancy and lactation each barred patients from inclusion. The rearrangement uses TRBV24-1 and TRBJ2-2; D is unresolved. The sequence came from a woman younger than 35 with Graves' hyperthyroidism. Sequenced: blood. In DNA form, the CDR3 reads TGTGCCACCAGTGATTACAGGAACACCGGGGAGCTGTTTTTT. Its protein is CATSDYRNTGELFF.